This T cell receptor (beta chain) was documented in a study of shared clonotypes between healthy human individuals. Study-level points and caveats: Larger richness was generally estimated for naive than memory subsets. Few donors limited the genetic and exposure-history diversity represented.

The CDR3 contains 15 residues. From germline, CDR1 is MNHNY and CDR2 SVGAGI (reference sequence). After removal of 5 bases from V and 6 bases from J, the junction contained 7 bases not matched to a gene. The authors ran the assay at deep level. Sequencing was performed with immunoSEQ multiplex PCR; in TCRdb, only in-frame clones are kept and a portion is missing. The sample lists roughly 2,500,000 clones; 90% to 95% were seen once. Remarks on this clone: What it binds is unknown.

V usage is TRBV6-6 and J usage is TRBJ2-1; 10 bases align to TRBD1. This sequence was found in a man between 18 and 35 years old in good health. Some clones in this sample may be carry-over from other donors' samples. Sequenced input: naive CD4+ T cells from PBMCs. As to subset: CD45RA+ positively selected. In DNA, the CDR3 is TGTGCCAGCAGTCTAGACAGGGGGCGTTCCAATGAGCAGTTCTTC. Translation gives CASSLDRGRSNEQFF.